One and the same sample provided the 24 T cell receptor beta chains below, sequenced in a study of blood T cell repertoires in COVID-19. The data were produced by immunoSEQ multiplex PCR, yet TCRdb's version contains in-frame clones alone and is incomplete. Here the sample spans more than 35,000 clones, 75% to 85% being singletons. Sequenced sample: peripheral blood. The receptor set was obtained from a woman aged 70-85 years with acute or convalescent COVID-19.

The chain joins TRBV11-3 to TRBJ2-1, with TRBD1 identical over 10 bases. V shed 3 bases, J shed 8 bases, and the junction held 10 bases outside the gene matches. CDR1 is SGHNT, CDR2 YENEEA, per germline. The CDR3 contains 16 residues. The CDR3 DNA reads TGTGCCAGCAGCTTGTCCTTGACAGGGGGCGGGGATGAGCAGTTCTTC. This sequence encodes CASSLSLTGGGDEQFF. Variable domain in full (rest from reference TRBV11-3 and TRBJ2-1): EAGVVQSPRYKIIEKKQPVAFWCNPISGHNTLYWYLQNLGQGPELLIRYENEEAVDDSQLPKDRFSAERLKGVDSTLKIQPAELGDSAVYLCASSLSLTGGGDEQFFGPGTRLTVL.

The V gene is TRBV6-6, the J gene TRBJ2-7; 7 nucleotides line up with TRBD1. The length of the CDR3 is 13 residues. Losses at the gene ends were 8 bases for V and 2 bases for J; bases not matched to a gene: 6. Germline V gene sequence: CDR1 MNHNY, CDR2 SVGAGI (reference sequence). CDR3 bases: TGTGCCAGCCAAACAGGGGCTCCCTACGAGCAGTACTTC. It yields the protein CASQTGAPYEQYF.

CDR3 nucleotide sequence: TGTGCCAGCAGCATACTAGCGGGGCCATCCTACGAGCAGTACTTC. This gives the protein CASSILAGPSYEQYF. The rearrangement uses TRBV2 and TRBJ2-7, with 10 bases identical to TRBD2. J was trimmed by 1 base and V by 6 bases; bases with no gene match: 6. The CDR3 length is 15 residues. Germline lookup yields CDR1 SNHLY and CDR2 FYNNEI. Drawing the rest from reference TRBV2 and TRBJ2-7, the complete variable domain is EPEVTQTPSHQVTQMGQEVILRCVPISNHLYFYWYRQILGQKVEFLVSFYNNEISEKSEIFDDQFSVERPDGSNFTLKIRSTKLEDSAMYFCASSILAGPSYEQYFGPGTRLTVT.

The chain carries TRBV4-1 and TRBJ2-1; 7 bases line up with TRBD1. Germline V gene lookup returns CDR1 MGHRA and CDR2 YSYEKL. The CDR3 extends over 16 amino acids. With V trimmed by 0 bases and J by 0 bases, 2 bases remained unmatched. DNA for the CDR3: TGCGCCAGCAGCCAAGAAACAGGGGTCTCCTACAATGAGCAGTTCTTC. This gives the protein CASSQETGVSYNEQFF.

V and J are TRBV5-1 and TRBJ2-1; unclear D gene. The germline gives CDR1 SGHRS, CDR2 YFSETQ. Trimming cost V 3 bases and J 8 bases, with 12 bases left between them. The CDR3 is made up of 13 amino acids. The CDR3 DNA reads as TGCGCCAGCAGCTCCCGGAAAGACTATGAGCAGTTCTTC. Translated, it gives CASSSRKDYEQFF.

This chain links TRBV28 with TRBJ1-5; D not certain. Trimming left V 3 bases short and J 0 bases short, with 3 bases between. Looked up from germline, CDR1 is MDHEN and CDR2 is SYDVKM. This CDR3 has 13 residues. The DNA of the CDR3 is TGTGCCAGCAGTTTTAGTAGCAATCAGCCCCAGCATTTT. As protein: CASSFSSNQPQHF. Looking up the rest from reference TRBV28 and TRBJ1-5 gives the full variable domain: DVKVTQSSRYLVKRTGEKVFLECVQDMDHENMFWYRQDPGLGLRLIYFSYDVKMKEKGDIPEGYSVSREKKERFSLILESASTNQTSMYLCASSFSSNQPQHFGDGTRLSIL.

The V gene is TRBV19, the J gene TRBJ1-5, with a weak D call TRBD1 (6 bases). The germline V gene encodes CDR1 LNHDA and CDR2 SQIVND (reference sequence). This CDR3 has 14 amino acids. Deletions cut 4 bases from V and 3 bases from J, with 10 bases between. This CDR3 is CASSTTGFNQPQHF. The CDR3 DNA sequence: TGTGCCAGTAGTACCACAGGGTTCAATCAGCCCCAGCATTTT.

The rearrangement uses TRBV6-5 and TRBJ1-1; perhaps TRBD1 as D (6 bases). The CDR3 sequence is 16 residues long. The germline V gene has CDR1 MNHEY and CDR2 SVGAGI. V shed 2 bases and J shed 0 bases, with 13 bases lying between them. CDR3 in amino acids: CASSYPGGGLNTEAFF. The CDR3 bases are TGTGCCAGCAGTTACCCGGGTGGGGGCTTGAACACTGAAGCTTTCTTT.

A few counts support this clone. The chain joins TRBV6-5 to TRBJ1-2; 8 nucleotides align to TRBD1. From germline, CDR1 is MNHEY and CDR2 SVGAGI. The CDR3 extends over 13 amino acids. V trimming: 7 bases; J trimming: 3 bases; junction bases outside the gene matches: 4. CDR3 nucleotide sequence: TGTGCCAGCACTCAGGGGGCGGACTATGGCTACACCTTC. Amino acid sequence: CASTQGADYGYTF.

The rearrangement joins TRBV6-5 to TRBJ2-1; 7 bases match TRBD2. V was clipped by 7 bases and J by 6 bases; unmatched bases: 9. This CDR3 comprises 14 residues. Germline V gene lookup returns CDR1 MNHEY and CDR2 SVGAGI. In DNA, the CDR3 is TGTGCCAGCAAGCGGGATCCGGCTCCCAATGAGCAGTTCTTC. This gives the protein CASKRDPAPNEQFF.

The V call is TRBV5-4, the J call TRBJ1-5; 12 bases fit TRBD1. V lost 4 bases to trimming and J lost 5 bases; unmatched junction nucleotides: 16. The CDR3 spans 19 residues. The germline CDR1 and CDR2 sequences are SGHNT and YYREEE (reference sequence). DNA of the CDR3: TGTGCCAGCAGCCTACCCGGGACAGGGGGCCGTACTCAGGATCAGCCCCAGCATTTT. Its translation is CASSLPGTGGRTQDQPQHF.

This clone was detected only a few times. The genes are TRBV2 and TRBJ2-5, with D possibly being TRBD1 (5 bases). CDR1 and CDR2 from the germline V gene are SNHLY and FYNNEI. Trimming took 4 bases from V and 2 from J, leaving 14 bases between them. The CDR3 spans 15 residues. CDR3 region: CASSGQWGEQETQYF. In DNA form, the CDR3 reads TGTGCCAGCAGTGGACAGTGGGGTGAACAAGAGACCCAGTACTTC.

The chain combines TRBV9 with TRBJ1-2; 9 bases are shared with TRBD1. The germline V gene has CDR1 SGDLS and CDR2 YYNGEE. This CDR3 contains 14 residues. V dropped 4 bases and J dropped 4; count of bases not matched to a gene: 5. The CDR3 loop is CASSSRQGGYGYTF. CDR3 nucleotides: TGTGCCAGCAGCTCCAGACAGGGGGGCTATGGCTACACCTTC.

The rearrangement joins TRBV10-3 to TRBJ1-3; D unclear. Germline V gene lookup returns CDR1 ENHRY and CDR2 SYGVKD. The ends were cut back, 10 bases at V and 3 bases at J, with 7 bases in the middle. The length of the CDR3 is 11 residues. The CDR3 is CATVSGNTIYF. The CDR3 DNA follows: TGTGCCACCGTTAGTGGAAACACCATATATTTT.

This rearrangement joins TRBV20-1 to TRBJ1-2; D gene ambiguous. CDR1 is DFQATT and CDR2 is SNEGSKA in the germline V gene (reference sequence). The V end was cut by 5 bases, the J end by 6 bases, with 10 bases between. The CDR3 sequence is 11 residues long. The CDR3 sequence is CSAVDFHGYTF. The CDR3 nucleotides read TGCAGTGCTGTCGACTTCCATGGCTACACCTTC.

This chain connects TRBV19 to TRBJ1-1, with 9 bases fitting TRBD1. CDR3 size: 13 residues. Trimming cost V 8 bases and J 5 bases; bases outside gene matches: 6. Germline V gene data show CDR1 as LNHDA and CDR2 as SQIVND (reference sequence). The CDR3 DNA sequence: TGTGCCAGTTCAACAGGGGGCGGAACTGAAGCTTTCTTT. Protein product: CASSTGGGTEAFF.

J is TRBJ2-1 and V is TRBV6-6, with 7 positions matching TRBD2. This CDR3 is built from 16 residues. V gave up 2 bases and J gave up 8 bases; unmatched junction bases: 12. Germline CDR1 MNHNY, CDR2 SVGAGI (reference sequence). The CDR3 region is CASSYLKIGRADEQFF. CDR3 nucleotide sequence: TGTGCCAGCAGTTACCTAAAAATTGGGAGGGCCGATGAGCAGTTCTTC.

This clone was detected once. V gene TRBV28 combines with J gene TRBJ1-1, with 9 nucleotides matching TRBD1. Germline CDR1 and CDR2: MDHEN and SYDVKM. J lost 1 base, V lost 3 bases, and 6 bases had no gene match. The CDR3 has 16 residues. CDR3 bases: TGTGCCAGCAGTTTCCCGGGACAGGGAGCGAACACTGAAGCTTTCTTT. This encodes CASSFPGQGANTEAFF.

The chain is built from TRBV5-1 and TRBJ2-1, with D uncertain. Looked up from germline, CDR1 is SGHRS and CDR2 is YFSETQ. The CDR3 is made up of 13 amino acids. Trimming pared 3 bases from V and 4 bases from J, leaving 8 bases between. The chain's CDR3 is CASSSVLYNEQFF. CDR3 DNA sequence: TGCGCCAGCAGCTCTGTCCTTTACAATGAGCAGTTCTTC.

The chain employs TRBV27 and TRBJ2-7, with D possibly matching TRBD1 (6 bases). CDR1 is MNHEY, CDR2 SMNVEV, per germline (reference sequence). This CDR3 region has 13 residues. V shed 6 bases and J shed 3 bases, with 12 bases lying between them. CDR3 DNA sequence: TGTGCCAGCAGCTTTGACAGGTACTACGAGCAGTACTTC. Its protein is CASSFDRYYEQYF.

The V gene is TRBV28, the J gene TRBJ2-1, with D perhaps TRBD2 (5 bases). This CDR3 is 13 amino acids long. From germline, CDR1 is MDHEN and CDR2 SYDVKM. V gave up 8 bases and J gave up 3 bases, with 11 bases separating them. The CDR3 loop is CASETTNYNEQFF. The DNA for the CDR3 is TGTGCCAGCGAGACTACAAACTACAATGAGCAGTTCTTC.

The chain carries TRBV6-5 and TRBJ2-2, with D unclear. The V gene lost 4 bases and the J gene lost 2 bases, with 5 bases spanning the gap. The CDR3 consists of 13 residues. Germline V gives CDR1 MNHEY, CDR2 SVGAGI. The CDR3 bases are TGTGCCAGCAGTTCCCCAAACACCGGGGAGCTGTTTTTT. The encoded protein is CASSSPNTGELFF.

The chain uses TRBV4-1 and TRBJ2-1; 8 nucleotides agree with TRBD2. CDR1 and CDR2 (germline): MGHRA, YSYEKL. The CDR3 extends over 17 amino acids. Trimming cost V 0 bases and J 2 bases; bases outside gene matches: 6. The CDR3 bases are TGCGCCAGCAGCCAAGAATCCGGGAGGGCCGCCTACAATGAGCAGTTCTTC. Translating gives CASSQESGRAAYNEQFF.

The CDR3 protein is CASSSPSTDTQYF. The CDR3 bases are TGTGCCAGCAGCTCCCCTAGCACAGATACGCAGTATTTT. The V gene is TRBV6-5, the J gene TRBJ2-3, with D unclear. This CDR3 comprises 13 residues. The V gene lost 6 bases and the J gene lost 0 bases, with 7 bases spanning the gap. The germline V gene encodes CDR1 MNHEY and CDR2 SVGAGI.